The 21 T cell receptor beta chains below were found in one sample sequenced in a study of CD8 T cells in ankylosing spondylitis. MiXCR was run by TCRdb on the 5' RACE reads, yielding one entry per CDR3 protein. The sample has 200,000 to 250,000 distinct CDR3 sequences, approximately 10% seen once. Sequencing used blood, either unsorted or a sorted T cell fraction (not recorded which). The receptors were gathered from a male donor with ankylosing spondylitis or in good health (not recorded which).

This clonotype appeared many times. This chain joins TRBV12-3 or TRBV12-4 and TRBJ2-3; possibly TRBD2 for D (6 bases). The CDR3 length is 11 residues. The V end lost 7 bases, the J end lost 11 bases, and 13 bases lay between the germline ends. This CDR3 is CASTETGGQYF. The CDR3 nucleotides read TGTGCCAGCACCGAAACCGGGGGGCAGTATTTT.

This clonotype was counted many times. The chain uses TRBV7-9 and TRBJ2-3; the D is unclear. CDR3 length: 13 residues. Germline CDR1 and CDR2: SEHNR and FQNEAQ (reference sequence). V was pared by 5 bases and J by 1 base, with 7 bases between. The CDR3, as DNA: TGTGCCAGCAGCCCAGACCGCACAGATACGCAGTATTTT. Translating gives CASSPDRTDTQYF.

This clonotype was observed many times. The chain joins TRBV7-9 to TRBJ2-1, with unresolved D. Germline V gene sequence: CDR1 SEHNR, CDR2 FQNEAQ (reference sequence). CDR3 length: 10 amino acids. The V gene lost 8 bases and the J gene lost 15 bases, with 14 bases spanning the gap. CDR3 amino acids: CASPTETWFF. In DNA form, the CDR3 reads TGTGCCAGCCCAACCGAAACTTGGTTCTTC.

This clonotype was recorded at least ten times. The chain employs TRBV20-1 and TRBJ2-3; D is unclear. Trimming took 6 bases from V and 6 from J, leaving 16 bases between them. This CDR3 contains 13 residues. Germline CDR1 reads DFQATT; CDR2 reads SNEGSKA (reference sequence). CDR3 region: CSAESPHEDTQYF. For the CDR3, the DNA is TGCAGTGCGGAGAGCCCCCACGAGGATACGCAGTATTTT.

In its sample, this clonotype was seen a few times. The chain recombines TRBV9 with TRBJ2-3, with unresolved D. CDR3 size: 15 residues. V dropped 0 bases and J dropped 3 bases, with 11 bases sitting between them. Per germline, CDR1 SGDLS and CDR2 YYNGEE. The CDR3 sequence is CASSVEAQRTDTQYF. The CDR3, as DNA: TGTGCCAGCAGCGTAGAGGCACAAAGGACAGATACGCAGTATTTT.

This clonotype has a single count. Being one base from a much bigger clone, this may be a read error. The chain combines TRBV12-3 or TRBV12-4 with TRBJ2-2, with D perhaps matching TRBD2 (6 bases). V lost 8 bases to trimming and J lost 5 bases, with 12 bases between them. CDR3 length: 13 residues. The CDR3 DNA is TGTGCCAGCTGTGATGCGGGGACCGGGGAGCTGTTTTTT. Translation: CASCDAGTGELFF.

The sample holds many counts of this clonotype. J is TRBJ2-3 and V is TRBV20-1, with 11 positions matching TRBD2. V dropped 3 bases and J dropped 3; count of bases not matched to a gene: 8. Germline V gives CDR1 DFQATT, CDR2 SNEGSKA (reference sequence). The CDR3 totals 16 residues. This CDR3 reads CSARLAGGRRTDTQYF. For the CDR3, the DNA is TGCAGTGCTAGGCTAGCGGGGGGTAGAAGGACAGATACGCAGTATTTT.

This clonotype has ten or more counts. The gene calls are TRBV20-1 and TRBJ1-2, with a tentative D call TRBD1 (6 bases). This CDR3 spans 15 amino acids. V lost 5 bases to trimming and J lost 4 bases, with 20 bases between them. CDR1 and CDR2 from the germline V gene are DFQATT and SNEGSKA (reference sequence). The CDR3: CSAVSPAGTIYGYTF. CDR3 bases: TGCAGTGCTGTTAGCCCGGCCGGGACAATCTATGGCTACACCTTC.

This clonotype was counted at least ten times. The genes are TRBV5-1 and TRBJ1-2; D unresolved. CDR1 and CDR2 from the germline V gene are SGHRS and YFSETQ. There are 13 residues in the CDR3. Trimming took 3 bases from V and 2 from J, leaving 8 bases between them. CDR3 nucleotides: TGCGCCAGCAGCTCAGACAAAAACTATGGCTACACCTTC. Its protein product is CASSSDKNYGYTF.

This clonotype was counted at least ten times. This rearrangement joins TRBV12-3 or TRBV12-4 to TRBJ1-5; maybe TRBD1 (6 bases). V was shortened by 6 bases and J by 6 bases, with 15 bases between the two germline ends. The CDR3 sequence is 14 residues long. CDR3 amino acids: CASSPDRSFQPQHF. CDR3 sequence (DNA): TGTGCCAGCAGCCCCGACAGGTCATTTCAGCCCCAGCATTTT.

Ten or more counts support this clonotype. CDR3 coding DNA: TGTGCCAGCAGCTTAGAGGGTCGGGTGTACTTC. This gives the protein CASSLEGRVYF. The V call is TRBV7-2, the J call TRBJ2-7; D is unclear. The V end lost 1 base, the J end lost 12 bases, and 10 bases lay between the germline ends. Per germline, CDR1 SGHTA and CDR2 FQGNSA. The CDR3 length is 11 residues.

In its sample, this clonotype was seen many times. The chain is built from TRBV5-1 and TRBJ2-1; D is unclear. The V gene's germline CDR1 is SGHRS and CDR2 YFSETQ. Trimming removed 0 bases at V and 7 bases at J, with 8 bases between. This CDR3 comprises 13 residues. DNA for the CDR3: TGCGCCAGCAGCTTGGCCGTGGAAAATGAGCAGTTCTTC. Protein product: CASSLAVENEQFF.

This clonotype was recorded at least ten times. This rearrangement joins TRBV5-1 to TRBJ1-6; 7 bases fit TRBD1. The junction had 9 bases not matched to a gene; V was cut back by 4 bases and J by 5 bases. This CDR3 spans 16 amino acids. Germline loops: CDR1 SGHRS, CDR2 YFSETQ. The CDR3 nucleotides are TGCGCCAGCAGCACACAAACAGGGGCGGATAATTCACCCCTCCACTTT. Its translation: CASSTQTGADNSPLHF.

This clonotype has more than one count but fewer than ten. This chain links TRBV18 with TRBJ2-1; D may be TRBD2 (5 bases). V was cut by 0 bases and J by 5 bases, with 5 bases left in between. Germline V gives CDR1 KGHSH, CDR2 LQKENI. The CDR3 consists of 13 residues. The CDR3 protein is CASSPPRDNEQFF. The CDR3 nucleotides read TGTGCCAGCTCACCACCGCGGGACAATGAGCAGTTCTTC.

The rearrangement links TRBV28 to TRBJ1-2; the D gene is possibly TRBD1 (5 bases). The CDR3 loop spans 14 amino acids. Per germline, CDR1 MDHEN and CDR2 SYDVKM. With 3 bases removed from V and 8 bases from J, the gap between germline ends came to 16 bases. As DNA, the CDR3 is TGTGCCAGCAGTTTGACAGTCCCTAGGGAGGGCTACACCTTC. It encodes CASSLTVPREGYTF.

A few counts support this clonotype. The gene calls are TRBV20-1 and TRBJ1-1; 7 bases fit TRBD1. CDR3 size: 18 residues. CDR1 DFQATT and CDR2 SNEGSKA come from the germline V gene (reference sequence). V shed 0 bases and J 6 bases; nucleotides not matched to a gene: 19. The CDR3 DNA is TGCAGTGCTAGAGATTGGGAGGGATATACGACAGGGCAAGCTGAAGCTTTCTTT. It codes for CSARDWEGYTTGQAEAFF.

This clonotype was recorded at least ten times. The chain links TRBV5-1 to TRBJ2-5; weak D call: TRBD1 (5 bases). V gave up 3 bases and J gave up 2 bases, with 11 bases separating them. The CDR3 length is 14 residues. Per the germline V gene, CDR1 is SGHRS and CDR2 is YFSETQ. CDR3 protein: CASSSRQFQETQYF. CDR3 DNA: TGCGCCAGCAGCTCACGACAGTTTCAAGAGACCCAGTACTTC.

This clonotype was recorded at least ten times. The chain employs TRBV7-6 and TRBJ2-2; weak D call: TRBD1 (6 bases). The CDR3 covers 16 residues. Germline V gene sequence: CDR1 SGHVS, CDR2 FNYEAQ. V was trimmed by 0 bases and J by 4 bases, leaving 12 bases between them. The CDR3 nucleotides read TGTGCCAGCAGCTTAGCCCACAGGGCGAGCACCGGGGAGCTGTTTTTT. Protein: CASSLAHRASTGELFF.

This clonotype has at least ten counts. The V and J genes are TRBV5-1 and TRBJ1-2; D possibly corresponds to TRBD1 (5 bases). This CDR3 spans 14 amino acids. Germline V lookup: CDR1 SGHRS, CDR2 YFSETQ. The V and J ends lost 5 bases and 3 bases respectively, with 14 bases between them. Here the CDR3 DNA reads TGCGCCAGCAGTTTAGTTAGGGGCGACTATGGCTACACCTTC. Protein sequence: CASSLVRGDYGYTF.

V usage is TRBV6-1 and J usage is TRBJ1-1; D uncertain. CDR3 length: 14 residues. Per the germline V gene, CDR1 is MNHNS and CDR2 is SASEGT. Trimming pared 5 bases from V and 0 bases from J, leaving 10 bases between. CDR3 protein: CASSPPGMNTEAFF. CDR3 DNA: TGTGCCAGCAGTCCTCCCGGGATGAACACTGAAGCTTTCTTT.

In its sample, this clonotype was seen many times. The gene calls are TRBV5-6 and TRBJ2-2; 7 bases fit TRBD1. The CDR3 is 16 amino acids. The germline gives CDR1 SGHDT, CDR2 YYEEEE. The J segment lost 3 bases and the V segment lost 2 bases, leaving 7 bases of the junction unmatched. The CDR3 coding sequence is TGTGCCAGCAGCTTACCGACAGGGTCGCACACCGGGGAGCTGTTTTTT. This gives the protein CASSLPTGSHTGELFF.